This T cell receptor beta chain was captured in a study of blood T cell repertoires in COVID-19 (dated by TCRdb to 2020 to 2021). Regarding the study in general: Samples covering the acute and convalescent phases of COVID-19 were provided by collaborators in the United States, Italy and Spain. The prospective study material was composed of cDNA or gDNA derived from T cells, B-cell-depleted T cells, or PBMCs. Subjects who had been exposed to COVID-19, were actively infected with it, or had recovered from it provided the deeply sampled blood TCRbeta repertoires that made up the dataset. The repertoires were made available in a free public database intended to serve as a resource for research on the immune response to SARS-CoV-2. The samples were drawn from two sources: the first 160 participants of the ongoing ImmuneRACE study, and over 950 subjects contributed by 6 global collaborators. The sample metadata nearly always contained a de-identified subject ID, COVID-19 status, age in years and sex. Where HLA class I and class II types were available, the types were taken from metadata supplied by the sample provider, not from assay-based typing. Paper-wide results and their limitations: Clinical and demographic metadata were provided uncurated, with the amount varying by source and participant.

TCRbeta CDR3 regions were amplified from genomic DNA by means of the immunoSEQ Assay, a bias-controlled multiplex PCR. Per the source publication's procedure: The number of nucleated cells in each sample was estimated from the amplification of reference gene primers within the assay. Sequence reads were collapsed and filtered to measure the absolute abundance of every unique TCRbeta CDR3 rearrangement. For each sample, productive Simpson clonality was calculated by taking the square root of Simpson's diversity index across productive rearrangements. Imported from immuneACCESS, the table was reduced by TCRdb to in-frame sequences with V and J called. These copies leave out some clones; in studies compared against another copy, an unresolved V gene accounts for under half, and the cause of the remainder is not known. Clonal size and the V and J genes are those of that table, whereas D and trimming came from the DNA. The sample table records 250,000 to 300,000 clones; just under 90% of these occur just once. The ten largest clones take up under 2.5% of the sample.

This clone was seen a single time. Its antigen is currently not known. Base quality data are lacking; no much larger clone is found one base away. The CDR3 runs 18 residues from the cysteine to the phenylalanine. Only CDR3 DNA remains: 54 bases, in frame from the first base. CDR1 and CDR2, looked up from the germline V gene, are SGHRS and YFSETQ. V drops 3 bases and J drops 2 bases, leaving 23 bases in between. Enrolling through a virtual design, the prospective study's participants ranged in age from roughly 18 to 90 years and lived across roughly 24 United States geographic areas. Cohort assignment in the prospective study relied on participant-reported clinical history from a screening survey and a study questionnaire. For ImmuneRACE Cohort 3, a participant was defined as recovered based on two consecutive negative NP/OP PCR tests, clearance by a healthcare professional, or resolution of symptoms. In the prospective study, mobile phlebotomists collected whole blood, serum and a nasopharyngeal or oropharyngeal swab from each participant. Additional blood draws and questionnaires over an approximately 2-month period could optionally be provided by prospective study participants. Prospective study blood samples were shipped either frozen or at room temperature before DNA extraction.

Sequenced sample: PBMCs or T cells enriched from blood (not recorded which). Recombination linked TRBV5-1 to TRBJ1-1, and the D gene may be TRBD1, 6 bases matching. This receptor was taken from an older woman who had recovered from COVID-19. The CDR3: CASSSRPQGQVGNTEAFF. In nucleotides, the sequence is TGCGCCAGCAGCTCCCGCCCTCAGGGGCAGGTGGGAAACACTGAAGCTTTCTTT.